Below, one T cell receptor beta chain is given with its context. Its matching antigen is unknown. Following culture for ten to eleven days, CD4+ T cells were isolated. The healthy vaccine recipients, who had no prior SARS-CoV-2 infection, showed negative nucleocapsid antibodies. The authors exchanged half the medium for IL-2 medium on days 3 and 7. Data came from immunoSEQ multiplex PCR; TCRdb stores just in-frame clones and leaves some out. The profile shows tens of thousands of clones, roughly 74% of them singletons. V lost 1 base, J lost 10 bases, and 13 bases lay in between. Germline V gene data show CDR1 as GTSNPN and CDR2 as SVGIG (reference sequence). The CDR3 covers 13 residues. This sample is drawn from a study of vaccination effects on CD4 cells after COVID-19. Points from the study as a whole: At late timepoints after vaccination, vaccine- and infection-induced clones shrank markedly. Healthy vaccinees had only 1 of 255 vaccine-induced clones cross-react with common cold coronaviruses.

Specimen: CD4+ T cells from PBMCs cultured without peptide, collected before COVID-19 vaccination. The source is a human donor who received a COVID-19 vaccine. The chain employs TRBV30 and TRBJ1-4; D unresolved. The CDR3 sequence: CAWSGANIRKLFF. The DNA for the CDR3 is TGTGCCTGGAGTGGGGCTAATATAAGAAAACTGTTTTTT.